The 10 T cell receptor beta chains in this list originate from one sample, sequenced in a study of shared clonotypes between healthy human individuals. Assay: immunoSEQ multiplex PCR; the TCRdb copy retains only in-frame clones and omits some. Of 1.4 million to 1.5 million clones in the sample, roughly 96% were seen once. The sequenced material came from naive CD4+ T cells sorted from blood. Sample subset: CD45RA+ positively selected. The receptors here all came from a man aged 25-40 years in good health.

The chain carries TRBV5-1 and TRBJ1-5, with 7 nucleotides matching TRBD1. The CDR3 totals 15 residues. After removal of 4 bases from V and 1 base from J, the junction contained 5 bases not matched to a gene. The germline CDR1 and CDR2 sequences are SGHRS and YFSETQ. The CDR3 DNA follows: TGCGCCAGCAGCGAAGGACAGGTGAGCAATCAGCCCCAGCATTTT. Amino acids: CASSEGQVSNQPQHF.

The genes are TRBV18 and TRBJ2-3; 8 bases map to TRBD1. Germline V lookup: CDR1 KGHSH, CDR2 LQKENI. This CDR3 is 16 amino acids long. The V and J ends lost 4 bases and 2 bases, in that order; junction bases with no gene match: 8. In nucleotides, the CDR3 is TGTGCCAGCTCACGTCGGACAGGGAGCCTCACAGATACGCAGTATTTT. Amino acid sequence: CASSRRTGSLTDTQYF.

This chain links TRBV5-1 with TRBJ2-2; tentative D call: TRBD1 (6 bases). Between the trimmed V and J ends, which lost 0 bases and 5 bases, there was a span of 14 bases. The CDR3 consists of 16 residues. The germline V gene has CDR1 SGHRS and CDR2 YFSETQ. CDR3 DNA sequence: TGCGCCAGCAGCTTGGGGACAGCCACCCTAACCGGGGAGCTGTTTTTT. It encodes CASSLGTATLTGELFF.

This clone appeared once. The chain recombines TRBV27 with TRBJ1-2; 7 bases match TRBD1. The germline V gene encodes CDR1 MNHEY and CDR2 SMNVEV (reference sequence). J gave up 5 bases and V 8 bases, and 11 bases lay outside the gene matches. The CDR3 is 14 residues long. The CDR3 DNA is TGTGCCAGCGGTCCGACAGGGAGGTCGTATGGCTACACCTTC. Its protein is CASGPTGRSYGYTF.

The chain combines TRBV20-1 with TRBJ1-2, with D hard to call. Looked up from germline, CDR1 is DFQATT and CDR2 is SNEGSKA (reference sequence). V lost 5 bases and J lost 6, with 7 bases in between. The CDR3 spans 10 residues. The CDR3 here is CSAGSDGYTF. CDR3 bases: TGCAGTGCTGGTTCGGATGGCTACACCTTC.

The J gene is TRBJ2-7, the V gene TRBV27; TRBD1 matches at 9 bases. This CDR3 has 15 residues. The J segment lost 4 bases and the V segment lost 2 bases, leaving 6 bases of the junction unmatched. Germline CDR1 is MNHEY and CDR2 is SMNVEV (reference sequence). The CDR3 region has the DNA TGTGCCAGCAGTTTAGGGACAGGGAGTGGATACGAGCAGTACTTC. Its protein product is CASSLGTGSGYEQYF.

The J gene is TRBJ2-1, the V gene TRBV7-2; TRBD1 agrees at 7 bases. Germline V CDR1 and CDR2: SGHTA, FQGNSA. With 3 bases clipped from V and 1 base from J, the junction kept 3 bases outside the gene matches. The CDR3 runs 15 residues. The CDR3 loop reads CASSFTGDSYNEQFF. DNA for the CDR3: TGTGCCAGCAGCTTTACAGGGGATTCCTACAATGAGCAGTTCTTC.

As for this clone: Other DNA sequences in the same sample also yield this CDR3. The chain employs TRBV18 and TRBJ1-5; D is uncertain. The V end lost 3 bases, the J end lost 5 bases, and 8 bases lay between the germline ends. This CDR3 spans 13 amino acids. Looked up from germline, CDR1 is KGHSH and CDR2 is LQKENI. The CDR3 is CASSPASDQPQHF. In nucleotides, the CDR3 is TGTGCCAGCTCACCGGCCTCCGATCAGCCCCAGCATTTT.

The V and J genes are TRBV25-1 and TRBJ2-3; 11 bases fit TRBD2. V gave up 4 bases and J gave up 4 bases; unmatched junction bases: 4. Germline loops: CDR1 MGHDK, CDR2 SYGVNS. The CDR3 is made up of 15 amino acids. The CDR3: CASSVLAGVADTQYF. CDR3 DNA sequence: TGTGCCAGCAGTGTACTAGCGGGAGTTGCAGATACGCAGTATTTT.

The chain joins TRBV5-1 to TRBJ2-1; D is possibly TRBD2 (7 bases). The V and J ends lost 4 bases and 7 bases respectively, with 18 bases between them. CDR1 is SGHRS and CDR2 is YFSETQ in the germline V gene. The CDR3 runs to 15 residues. In DNA, the CDR3 is TGCGCCAGCAGCCCTCTGGGGGGGCTAAGAAATGAGCAGTTCTTC. As protein: CASSPLGGLRNEQFF.